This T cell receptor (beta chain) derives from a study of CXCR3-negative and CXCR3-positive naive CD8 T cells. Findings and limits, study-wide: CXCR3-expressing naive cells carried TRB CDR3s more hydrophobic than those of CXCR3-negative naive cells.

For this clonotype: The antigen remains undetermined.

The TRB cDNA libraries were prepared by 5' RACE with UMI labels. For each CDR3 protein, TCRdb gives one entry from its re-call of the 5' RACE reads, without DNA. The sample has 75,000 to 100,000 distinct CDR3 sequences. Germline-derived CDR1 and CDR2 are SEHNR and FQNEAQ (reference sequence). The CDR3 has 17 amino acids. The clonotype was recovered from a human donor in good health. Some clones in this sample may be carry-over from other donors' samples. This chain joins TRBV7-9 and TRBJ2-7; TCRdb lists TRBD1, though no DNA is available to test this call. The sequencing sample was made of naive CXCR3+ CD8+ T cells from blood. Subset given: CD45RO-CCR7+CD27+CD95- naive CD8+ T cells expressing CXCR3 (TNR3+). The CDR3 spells CASSLTLRDRGPIEQYF.